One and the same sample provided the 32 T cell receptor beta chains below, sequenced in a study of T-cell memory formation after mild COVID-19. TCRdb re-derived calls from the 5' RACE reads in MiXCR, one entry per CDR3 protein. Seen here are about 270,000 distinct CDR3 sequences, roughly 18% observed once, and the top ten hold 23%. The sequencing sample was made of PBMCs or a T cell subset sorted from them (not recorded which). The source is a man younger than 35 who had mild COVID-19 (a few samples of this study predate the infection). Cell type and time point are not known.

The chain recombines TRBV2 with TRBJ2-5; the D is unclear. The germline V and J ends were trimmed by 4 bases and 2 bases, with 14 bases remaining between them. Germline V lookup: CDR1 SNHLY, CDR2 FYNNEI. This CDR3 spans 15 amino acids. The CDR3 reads CASSVVITEQETQYF. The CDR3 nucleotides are TGTGCCAGCAGTGTCGTTATAACCGAACAAGAGACCCAGTACTTC.

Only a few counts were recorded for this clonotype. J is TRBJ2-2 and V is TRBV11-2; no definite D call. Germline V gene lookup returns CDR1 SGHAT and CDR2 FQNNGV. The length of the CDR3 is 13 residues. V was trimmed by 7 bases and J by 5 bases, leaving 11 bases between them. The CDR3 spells CASTLGLTGELFF. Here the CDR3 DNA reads TGTGCCAGCACCCTAGGATTAACCGGGGAGCTGTTTTTT.

CDR3 protein: CASSVAGGYQETQYF. The CDR3 DNA is TGTGCCAGCAGCGTAGCAGGGGGGTACCAAGAGACCCAGTACTTC. The rearrangement links TRBV11-2 to TRBJ2-5, with D perhaps TRBD1 (7 bases). Between the trimmed V and J ends, which lost 5 bases and 0 bases, there was a span of 13 bases. From germline, CDR1 is SGHAT and CDR2 FQNNGV. The CDR3 has 15 residues.

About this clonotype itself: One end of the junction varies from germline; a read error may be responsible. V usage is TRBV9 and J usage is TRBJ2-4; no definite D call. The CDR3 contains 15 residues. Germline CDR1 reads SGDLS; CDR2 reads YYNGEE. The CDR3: CASSVAVAAKNIKYF. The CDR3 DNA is TGTGCCAGCAGCGTAGCGGTAGCAGCCAAAAACATTAAGTACTTC.

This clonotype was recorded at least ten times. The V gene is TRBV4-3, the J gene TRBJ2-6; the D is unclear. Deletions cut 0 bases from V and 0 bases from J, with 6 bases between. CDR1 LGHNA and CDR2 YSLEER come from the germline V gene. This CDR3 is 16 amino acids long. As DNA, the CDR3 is TGCGCCAGCAGCCAAGATGCAGGCTCTGGGGCCAACGTCCTGACTTTC. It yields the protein CASSQDAGSGANVLTF.

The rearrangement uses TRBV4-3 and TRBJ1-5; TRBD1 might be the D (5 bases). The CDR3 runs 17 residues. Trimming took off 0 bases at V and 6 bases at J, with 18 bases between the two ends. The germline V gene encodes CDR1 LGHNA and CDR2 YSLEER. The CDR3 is CASSQEASGTEGQPQHF. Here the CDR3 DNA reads TGCGCCAGCAGCCAAGAGGCCTCCGGGACGGAAGGTCAGCCCCAGCATTTT.

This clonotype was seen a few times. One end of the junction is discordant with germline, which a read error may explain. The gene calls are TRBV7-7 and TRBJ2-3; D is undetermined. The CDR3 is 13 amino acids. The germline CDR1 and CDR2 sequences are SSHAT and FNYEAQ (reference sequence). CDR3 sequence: CASSPAFTDTQYF. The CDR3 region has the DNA TGTGCTAGCAGCCCGGCCTTCACAGATACGCAGTATTTT.

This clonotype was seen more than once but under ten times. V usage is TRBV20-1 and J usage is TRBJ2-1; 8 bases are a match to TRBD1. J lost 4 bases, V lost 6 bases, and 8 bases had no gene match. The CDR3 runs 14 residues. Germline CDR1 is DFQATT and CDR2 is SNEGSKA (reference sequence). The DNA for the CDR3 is TGCAGTGCGAAGGACAGGGACCCATACAATGAGCAGTTCTTC. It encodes CSAKDRDPYNEQFF.

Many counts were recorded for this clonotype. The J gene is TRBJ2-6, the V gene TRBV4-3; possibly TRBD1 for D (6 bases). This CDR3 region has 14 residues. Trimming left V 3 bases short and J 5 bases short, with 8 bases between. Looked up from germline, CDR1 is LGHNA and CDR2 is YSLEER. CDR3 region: CASSQGARANVLTF. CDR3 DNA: TGCGCCAGCAGCCAGGGGGCCAGGGCCAACGTCCTGACTTTC.

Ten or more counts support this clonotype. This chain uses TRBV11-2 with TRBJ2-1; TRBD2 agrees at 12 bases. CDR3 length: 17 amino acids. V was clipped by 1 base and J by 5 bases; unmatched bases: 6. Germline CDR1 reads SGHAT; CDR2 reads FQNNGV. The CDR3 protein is CASSLGRLAGVDNEQFF. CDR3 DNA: TGTGCCAGCAGCTTAGGGAGACTAGCGGGGGTGGACAATGAGCAGTTCTTC.

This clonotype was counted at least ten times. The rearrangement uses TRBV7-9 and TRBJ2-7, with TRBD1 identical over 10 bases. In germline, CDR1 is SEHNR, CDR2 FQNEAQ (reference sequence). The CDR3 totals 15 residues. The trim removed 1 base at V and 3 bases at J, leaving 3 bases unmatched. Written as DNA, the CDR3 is TGTGCCAGCAGCTTAGGAGGGACAGGGGACTACGAGCAGTACGTC. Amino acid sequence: CASSLGGTGDYEQYV.

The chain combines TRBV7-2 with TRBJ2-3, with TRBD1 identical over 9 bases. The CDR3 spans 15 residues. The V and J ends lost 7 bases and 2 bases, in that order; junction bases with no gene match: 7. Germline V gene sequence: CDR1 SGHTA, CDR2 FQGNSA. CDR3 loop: CASTFRTGDTDTQYF. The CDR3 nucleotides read TGTGCCAGCACCTTCAGGACAGGGGACACAGATACGCAGTATTTT.

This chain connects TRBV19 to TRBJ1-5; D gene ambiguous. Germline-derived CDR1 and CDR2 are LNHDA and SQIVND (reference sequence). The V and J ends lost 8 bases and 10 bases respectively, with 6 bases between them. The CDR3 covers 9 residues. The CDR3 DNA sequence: TGTGCCAGTGTGGGACCCCAGCATTTT. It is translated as CASVGPQHF.

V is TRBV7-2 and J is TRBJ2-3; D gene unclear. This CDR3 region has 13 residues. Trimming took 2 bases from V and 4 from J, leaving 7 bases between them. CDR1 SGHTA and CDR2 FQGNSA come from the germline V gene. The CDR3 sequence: CASSLYASDTQYF. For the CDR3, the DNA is TGTGCCAGCAGCTTATATGCTTCAGATACGCAGTATTTT.

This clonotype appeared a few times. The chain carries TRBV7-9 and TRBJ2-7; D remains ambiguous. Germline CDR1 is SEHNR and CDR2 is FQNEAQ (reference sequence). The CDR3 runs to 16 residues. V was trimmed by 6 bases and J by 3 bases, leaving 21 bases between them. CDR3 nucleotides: TGTGCCAGCAGTTCCGAATTAGACTCTCCGGTCTACGAGCAGTACTTC. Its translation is CASSSELDSPVYEQYF. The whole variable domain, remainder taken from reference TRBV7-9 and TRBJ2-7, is DTGVSQNPRHKITKRGQNVTFRCDPISEHNRLYWYRQTLGQGPEFLTYFQNEAQLEKSRLLSDRFSAERPKGSFSTLEIQRTEQGDSAMYLCASSSELDSPVYEQYFGPGTRLTVT.

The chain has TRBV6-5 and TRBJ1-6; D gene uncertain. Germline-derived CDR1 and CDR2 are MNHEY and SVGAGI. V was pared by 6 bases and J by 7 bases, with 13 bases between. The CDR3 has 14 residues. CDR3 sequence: CASSRAGCNSPLHF. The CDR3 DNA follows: TGTGCCAGCAGCCGGGCGGGGTGCAATTCACCCCTCCACTTT.

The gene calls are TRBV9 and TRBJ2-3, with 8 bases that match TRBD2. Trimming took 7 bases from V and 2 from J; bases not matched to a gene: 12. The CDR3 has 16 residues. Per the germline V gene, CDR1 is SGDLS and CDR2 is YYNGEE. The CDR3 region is CASCGGPLAPTDTQYF. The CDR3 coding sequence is TGTGCCAGCTGCGGGGGGCCGCTAGCCCCCACAGATACGCAGTATTTT. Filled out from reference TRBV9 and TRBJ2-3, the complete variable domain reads DSGVTQTPKHLITATGQRVTLRCSPRSGDLSVYWYQQSLDQGLQFLIQYYNGEERAKGNILERFSAQQFPDLHSELNLSSLELGDSALYFCASCGGPLAPTDTQYFGPGTRLTVL.

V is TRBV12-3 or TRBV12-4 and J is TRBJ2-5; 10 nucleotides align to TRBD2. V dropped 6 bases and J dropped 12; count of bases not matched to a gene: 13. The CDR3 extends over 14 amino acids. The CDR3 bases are TGTGCCAGCAGCGAACCGGGACTAGCGTTTTGGAAGTACTTC. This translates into CASSEPGLAFWKYF.

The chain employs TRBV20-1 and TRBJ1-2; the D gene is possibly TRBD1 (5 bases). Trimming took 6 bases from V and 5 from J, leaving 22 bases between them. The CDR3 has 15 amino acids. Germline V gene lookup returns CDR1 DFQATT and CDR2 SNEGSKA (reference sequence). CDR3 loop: CSAGGGAGFGYGYTF. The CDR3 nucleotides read TGCAGTGCCGGAGGCGGGGCGGGGTTTGGTTATGGCTACACCTTC.

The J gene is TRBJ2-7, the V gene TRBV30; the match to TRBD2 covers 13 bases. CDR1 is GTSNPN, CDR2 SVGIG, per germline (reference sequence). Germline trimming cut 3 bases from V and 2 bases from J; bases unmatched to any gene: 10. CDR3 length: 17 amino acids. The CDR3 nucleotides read TGTGCCTGGAGGCCCGGACTAGCGGGGGAATATGCCTACGAGCAGTACTTC. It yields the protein CAWRPGLAGEYAYEQYF.

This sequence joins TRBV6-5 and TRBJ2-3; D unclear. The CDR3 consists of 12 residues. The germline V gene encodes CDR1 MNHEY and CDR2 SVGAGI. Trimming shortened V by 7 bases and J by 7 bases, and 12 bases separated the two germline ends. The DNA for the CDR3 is TGTGCCAGCAAGAGCAGATACAATACGCAGTATTTT. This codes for CASKSRYNTQYF.

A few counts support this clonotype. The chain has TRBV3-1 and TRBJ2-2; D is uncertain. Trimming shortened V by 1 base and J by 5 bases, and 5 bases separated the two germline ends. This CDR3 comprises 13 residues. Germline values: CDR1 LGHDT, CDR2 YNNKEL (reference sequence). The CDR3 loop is CASSQVPTGELFF. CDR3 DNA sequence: TGTGCCAGCAGCCAAGTACCTACCGGGGAGCTGTTTTTT.

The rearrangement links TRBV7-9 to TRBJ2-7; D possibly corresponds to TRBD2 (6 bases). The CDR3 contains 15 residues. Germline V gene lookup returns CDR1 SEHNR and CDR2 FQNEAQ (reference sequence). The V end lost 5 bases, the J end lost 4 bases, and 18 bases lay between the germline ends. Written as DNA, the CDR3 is TGTGCCAGCAGCCGCGCGGGGATTCGGCCTTACGAGCAGTACTTC. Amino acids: CASSRAGIRPYEQYF.

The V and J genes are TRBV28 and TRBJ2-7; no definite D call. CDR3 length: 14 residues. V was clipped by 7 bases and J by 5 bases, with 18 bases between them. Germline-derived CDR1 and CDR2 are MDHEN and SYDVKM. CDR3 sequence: CASTSSRAPNEQYF. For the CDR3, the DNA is TGTGCCAGCACGTCGAGCCGGGCCCCAAACGAGCAGTACTTC.

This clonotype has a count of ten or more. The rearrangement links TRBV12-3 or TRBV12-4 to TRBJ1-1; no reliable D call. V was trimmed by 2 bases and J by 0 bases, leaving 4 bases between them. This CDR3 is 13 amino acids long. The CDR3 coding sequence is TGTGCCAGCAGTTTACAGGTGAACACTGAAGCTTTCTTT. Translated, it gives CASSLQVNTEAFF.

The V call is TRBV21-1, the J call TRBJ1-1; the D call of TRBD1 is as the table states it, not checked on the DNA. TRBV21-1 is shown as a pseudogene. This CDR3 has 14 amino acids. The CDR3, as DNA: TGTGCCAGCAGCAAGGGGGGTAAGAACACTGAAGCTTTCTTT. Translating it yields CASSKGGKNTEAFF.

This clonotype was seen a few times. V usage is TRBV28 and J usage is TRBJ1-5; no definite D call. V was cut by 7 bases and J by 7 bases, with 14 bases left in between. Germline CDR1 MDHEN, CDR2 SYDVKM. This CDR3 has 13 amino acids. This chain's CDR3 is CASTPGRGQPQHF. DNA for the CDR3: TGTGCCAGCACTCCCGGACGAGGGCAGCCCCAGCATTTT.

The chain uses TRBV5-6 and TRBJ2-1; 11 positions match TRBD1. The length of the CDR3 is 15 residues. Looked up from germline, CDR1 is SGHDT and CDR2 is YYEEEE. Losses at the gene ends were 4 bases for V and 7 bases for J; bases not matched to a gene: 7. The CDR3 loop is CASSEDRGRVNEQFF. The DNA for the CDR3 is TGTGCCAGCAGCGAGGACAGGGGGCGCGTGAATGAGCAGTTCTTC.

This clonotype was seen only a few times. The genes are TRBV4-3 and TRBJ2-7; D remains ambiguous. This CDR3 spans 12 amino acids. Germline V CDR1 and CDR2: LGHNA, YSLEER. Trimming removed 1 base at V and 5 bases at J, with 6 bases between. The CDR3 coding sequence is TGCGCCAGCAGCCAAGTTGAGAACGAGCAGTACGTC. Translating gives CASSQVENEQYV.

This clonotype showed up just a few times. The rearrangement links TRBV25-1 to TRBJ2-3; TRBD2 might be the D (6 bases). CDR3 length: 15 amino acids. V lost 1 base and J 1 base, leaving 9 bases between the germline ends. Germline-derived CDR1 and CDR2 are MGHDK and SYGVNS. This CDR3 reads CASSELSGGTDTQYF. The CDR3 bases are TGTGCCAGCAGTGAATTATCGGGGGGCACAGATACGCAGTATTTT.

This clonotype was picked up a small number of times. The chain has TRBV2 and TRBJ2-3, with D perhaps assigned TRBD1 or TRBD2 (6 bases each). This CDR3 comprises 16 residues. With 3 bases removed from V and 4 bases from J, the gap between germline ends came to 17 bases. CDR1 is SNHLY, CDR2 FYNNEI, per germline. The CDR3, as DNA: TGTGCCAGCAGTGACCCCGGGGGCCATTATTCAGATACGCAGTATTTT. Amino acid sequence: CASSDPGGHYSDTQYF.

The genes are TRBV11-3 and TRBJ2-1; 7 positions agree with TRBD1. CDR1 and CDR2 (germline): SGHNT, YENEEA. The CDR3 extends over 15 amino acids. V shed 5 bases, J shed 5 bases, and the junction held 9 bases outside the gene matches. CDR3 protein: CASSENRGLDNEQFF. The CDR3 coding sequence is TGTGCCAGCAGCGAAAACAGGGGTCTCGACAATGAGCAGTTCTTC.